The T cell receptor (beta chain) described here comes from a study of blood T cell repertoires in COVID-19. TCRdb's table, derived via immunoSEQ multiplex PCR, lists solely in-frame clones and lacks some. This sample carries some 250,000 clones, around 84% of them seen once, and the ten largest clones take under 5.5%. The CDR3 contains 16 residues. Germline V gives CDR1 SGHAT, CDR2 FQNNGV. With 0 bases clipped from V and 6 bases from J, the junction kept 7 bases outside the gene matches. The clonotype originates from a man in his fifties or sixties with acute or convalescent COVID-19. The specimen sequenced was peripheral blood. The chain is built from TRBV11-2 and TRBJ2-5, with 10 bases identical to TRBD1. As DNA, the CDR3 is TGTGCCAGCAGCTTAGAGACAGGGGGCTCTATGAAGACCCAGTACTTC. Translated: CASSLETGGSMKTQYF.